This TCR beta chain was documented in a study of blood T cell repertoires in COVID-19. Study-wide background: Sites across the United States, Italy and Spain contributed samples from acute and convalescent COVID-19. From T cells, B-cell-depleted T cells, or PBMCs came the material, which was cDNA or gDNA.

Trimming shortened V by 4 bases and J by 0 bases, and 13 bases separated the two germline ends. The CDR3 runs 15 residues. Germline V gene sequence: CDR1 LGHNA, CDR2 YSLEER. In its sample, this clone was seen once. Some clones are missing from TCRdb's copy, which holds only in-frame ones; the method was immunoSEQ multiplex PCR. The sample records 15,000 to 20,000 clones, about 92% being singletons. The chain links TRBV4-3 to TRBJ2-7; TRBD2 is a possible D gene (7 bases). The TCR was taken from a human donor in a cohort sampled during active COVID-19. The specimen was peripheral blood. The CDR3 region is CASSPRGGSSYEQYF. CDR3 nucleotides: TGCGCCAGCAGCCCGAGGGGGGGTAGCTCCTACGAGCAGTACTTC.